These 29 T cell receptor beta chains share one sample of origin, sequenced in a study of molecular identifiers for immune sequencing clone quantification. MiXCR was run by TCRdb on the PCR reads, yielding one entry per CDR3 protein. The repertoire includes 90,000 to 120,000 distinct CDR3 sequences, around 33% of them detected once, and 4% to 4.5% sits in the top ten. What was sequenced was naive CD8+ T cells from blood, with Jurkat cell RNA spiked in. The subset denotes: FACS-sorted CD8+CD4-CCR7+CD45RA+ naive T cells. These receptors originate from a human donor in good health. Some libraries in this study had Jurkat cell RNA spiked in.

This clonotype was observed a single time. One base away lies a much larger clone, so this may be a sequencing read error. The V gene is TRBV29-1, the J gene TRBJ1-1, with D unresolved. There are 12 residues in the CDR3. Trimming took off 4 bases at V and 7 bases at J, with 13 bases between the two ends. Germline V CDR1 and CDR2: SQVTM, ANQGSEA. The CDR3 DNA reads TGCAGCGTTGCCGGCGGCGATGATGAAGCTTTCTTT. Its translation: CSVAGGDDEAFF.

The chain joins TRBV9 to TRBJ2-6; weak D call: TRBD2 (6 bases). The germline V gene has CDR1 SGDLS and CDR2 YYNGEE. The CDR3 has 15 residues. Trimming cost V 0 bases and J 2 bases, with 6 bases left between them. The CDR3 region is CASSVGRAGANVLTF. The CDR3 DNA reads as TGTGCCAGCAGCGTAGGGAGGGCTGGGGCCAACGTCCTGACTTTC.

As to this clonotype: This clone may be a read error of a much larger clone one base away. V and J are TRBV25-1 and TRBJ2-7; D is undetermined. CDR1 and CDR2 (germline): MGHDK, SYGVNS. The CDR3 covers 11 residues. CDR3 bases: TGTGGCAGCAGTGCGAGCTACGAGCAGTACTTC. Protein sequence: CGSSASYEQYF.

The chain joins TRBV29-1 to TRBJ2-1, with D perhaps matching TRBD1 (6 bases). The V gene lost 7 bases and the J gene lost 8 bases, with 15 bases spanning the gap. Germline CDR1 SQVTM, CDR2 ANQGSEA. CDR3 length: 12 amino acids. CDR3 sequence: CSAPDRGHEQFF. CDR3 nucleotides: TGCAGCGCTCCGGACAGAGGACATGAGCAGTTCTTC.

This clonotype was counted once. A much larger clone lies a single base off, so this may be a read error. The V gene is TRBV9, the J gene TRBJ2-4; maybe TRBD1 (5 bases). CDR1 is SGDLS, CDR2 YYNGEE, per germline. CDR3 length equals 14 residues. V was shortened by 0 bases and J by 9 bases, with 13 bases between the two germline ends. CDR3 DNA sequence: TGTGCCAGCAGCGTAGAAGGGGCCGAGGTCATTCAGTACTTC. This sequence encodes CASSVEGAEVIQYF.

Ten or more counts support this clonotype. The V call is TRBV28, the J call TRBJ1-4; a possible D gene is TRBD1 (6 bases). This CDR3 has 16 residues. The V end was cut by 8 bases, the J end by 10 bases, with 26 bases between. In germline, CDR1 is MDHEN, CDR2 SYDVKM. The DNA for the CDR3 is TGTGCCAGCCGAGGGGGACTTTTGGTATCTTTCGGAAAACTGTTTTTT. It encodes CASRGGLLVSFGKLFF.

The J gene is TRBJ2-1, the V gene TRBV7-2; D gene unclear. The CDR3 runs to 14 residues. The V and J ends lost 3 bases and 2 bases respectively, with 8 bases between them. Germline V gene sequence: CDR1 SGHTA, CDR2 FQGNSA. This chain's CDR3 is CASSLGLTYNEQFF. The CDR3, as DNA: TGTGCCAGCAGCTTGGGTCTAACCTACAATGAGCAGTTCTTC.

The DNA for the CDR3 is TGTGCCAGCAGTTTAACAGGGTTAGCGGCCGAGCAGTACTTC. The encoded protein is CASSLTGLAAEQYF. The rearrangement joins TRBV7-9 to TRBJ2-7, with D perhaps being TRBD1 or TRBD2 (6 bases each). Germline loops: CDR1 SEHNR, CDR2 FQNEAQ (reference sequence). This CDR3 has 14 amino acids. V was clipped by 6 bases and J by 6 bases, with 18 bases between them.

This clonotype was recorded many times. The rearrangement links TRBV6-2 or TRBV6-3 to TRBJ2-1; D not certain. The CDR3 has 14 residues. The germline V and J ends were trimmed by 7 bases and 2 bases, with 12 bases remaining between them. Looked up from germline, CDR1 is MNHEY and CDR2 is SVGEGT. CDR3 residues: CASTAPEAYNEQFF. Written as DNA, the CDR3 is TGTGCCAGCACCGCGCCCGAGGCCTACAATGAGCAGTTCTTC.

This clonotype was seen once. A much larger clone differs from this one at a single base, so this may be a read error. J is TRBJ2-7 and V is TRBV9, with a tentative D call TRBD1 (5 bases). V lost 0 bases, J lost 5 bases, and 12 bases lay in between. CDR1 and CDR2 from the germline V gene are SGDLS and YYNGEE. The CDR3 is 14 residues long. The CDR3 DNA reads TGTGCCAGCAGCGTAGAACAGGTCCCCAACGAGCAGTACTTC. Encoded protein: CASSVEQVPNEQYF. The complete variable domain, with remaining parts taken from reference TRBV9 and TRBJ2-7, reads DSGVTQTPKHLITATGQRVTLRCSPRSGDLSVYWYQQSLDQGLQFLIQYYNGEERAKGNILERFSAQQFPDLHSELNLSSLELGDSALYFCASSVEQVPNEQYFGPGTRLTVT.

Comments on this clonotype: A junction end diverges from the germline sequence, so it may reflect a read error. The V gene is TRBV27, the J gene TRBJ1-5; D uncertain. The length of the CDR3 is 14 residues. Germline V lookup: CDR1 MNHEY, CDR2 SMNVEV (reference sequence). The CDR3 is CASSIWGPNQPQLF. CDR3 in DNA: TGTGCCAGCAGTATTTGGGGTCCTAATCAGCCCCAGCTTTTT.

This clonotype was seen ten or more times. As DNA, the CDR3 is TGTGCCAGCGAGGGTCCGGGAGCCAAAAACATTCAGTACTTC. Residues: CASEGPGAKNIQYF. V gene TRBV28 combines with J gene TRBJ2-4; tentatively, D is TRBD2 (5 bases). V was pared by 8 bases and J by 0 bases, with 11 bases between. Germline V lookup: CDR1 MDHEN, CDR2 SYDVKM. CDR3 length: 14 residues.

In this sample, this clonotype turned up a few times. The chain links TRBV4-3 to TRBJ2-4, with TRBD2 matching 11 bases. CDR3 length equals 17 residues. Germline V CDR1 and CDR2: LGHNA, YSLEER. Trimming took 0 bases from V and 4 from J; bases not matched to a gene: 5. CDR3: CASSQETSGNPKNIQYF. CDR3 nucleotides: TGCGCCAGCAGCCAAGAGACTAGCGGGAACCCTAAAAACATTCAGTACTTC.

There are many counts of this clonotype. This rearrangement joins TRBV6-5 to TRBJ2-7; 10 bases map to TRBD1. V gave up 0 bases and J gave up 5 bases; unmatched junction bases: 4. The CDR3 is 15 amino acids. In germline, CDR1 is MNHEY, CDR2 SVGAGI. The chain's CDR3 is CASSYSMGQGNEQYF. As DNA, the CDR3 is TGTGCCAGCAGTTACTCGATGGGACAGGGGAACGAGCAGTACTTC.

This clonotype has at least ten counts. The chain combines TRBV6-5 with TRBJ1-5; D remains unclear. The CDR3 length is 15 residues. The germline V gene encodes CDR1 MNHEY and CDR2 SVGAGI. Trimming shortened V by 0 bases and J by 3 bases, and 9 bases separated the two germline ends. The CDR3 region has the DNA TGTGCCAGCAGTTACTCGTCTGGGTTCAATCAGCCCCAGCATTTT. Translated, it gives CASSYSSGFNQPQHF.

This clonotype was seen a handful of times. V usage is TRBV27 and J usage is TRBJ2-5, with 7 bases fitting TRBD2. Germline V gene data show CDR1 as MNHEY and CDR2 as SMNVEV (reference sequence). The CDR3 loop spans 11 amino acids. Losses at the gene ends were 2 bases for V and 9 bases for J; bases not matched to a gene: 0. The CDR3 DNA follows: TGTGCCAGCAGTTTAGCGGGGGCCCAGTACTTC. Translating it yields CASSLAGAQYF.

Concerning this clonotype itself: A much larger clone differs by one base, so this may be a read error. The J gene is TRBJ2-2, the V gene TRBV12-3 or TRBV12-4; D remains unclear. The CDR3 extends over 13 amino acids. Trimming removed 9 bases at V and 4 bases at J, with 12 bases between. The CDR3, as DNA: TGTGCCAGTATTCGAAGTCGCACCGGGGAGCTGTTTTTT. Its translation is CASIRSRTGELFF.

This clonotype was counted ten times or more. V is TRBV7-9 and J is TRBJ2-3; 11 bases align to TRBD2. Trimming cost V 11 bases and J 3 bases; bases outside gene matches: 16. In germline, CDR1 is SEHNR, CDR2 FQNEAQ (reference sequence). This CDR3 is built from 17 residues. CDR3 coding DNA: TGTGCCGACGCTCCTGTACTAGCGGGGGAAACTACAGATACGCAGTATTTT. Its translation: CADAPVLAGETTDTQYF.

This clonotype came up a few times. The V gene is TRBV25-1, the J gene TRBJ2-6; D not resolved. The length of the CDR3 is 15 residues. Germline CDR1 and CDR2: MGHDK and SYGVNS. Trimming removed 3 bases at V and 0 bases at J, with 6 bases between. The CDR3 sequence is CASSDLGSGANVLTF. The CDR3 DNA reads TGTGCCAGCAGTGACCTGGGCTCTGGGGCCAACGTCCTGACTTTC.

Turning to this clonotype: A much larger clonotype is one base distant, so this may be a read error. CDR3: CASSFGTGGSQPQHF. Here the CDR3 DNA reads TGTGCCAGCAGTTTCGGGACAGGCGGCAGTCAGCCCCAGCATTTT. V usage is TRBV5-6 and J usage is TRBJ1-5; 8 nucleotides align to TRBD1. V lost 5 bases to trimming and J lost 6 bases; unmatched junction nucleotides: 10. The germline V gene encodes CDR1 SGHDT and CDR2 YYEEEE. The CDR3 extends over 15 amino acids.

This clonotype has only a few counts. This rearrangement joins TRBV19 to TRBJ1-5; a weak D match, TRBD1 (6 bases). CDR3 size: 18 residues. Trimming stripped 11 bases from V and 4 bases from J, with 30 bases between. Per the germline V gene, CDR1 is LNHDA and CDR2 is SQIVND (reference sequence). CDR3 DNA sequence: TGTGCCGGTTCGGACAGAATTGCCACGGGTTTGTTAAATCAGCCCCAGCATTTT. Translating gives CAGSDRIATGLLNQPQHF.

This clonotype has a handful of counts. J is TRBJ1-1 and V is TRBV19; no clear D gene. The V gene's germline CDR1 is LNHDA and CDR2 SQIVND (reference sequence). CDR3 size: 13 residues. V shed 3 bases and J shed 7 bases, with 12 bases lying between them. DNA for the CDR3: TGTGCCAGTAGTATTGGGCCGTTGGGTGAAGCTTTCTTT. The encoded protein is CASSIGPLGEAFF.

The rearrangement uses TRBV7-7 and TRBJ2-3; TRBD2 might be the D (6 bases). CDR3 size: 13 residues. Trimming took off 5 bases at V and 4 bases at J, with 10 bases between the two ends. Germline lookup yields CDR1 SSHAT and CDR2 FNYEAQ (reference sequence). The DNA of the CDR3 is TGTGCCAGCAGCGTGCGGGACCCAGATACGCAGTATTTT. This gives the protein CASSVRDPDTQYF.

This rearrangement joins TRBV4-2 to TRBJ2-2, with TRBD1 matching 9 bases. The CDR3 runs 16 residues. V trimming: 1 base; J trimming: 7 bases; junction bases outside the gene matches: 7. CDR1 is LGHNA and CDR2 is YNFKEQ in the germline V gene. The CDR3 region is CASSQAGTGSGGELFF. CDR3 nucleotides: TGTGCCAGCAGCCAAGCCGGGACAGGGTCTGGCGGGGAGCTGTTTTTT.

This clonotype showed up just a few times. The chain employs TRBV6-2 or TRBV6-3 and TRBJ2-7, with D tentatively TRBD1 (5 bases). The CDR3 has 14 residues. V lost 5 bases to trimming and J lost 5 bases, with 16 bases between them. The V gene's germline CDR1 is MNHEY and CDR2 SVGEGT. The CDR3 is CASSPLQTVNEQYF. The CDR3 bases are TGTGCCAGCAGTCCATTACAGACAGTCAACGAGCAGTACTTC.

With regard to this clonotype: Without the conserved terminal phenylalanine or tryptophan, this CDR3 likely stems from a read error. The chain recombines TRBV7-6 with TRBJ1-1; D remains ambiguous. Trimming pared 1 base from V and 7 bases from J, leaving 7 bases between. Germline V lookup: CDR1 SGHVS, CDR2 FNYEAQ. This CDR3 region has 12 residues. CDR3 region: CASSLDGDEAFL. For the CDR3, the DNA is TGTGCCAGCAGCTTAGACGGGGATGAAGCTTTCTTA.

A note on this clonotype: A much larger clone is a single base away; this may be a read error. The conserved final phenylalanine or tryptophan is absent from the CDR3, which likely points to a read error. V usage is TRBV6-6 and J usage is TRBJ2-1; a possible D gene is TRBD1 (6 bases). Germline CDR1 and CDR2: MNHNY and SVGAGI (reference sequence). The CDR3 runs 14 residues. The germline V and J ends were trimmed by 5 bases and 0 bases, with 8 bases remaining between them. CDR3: CASSLQGSYNEQFL. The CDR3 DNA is TGTGCCAGCAGTCTACAGGGCTCCTACAATGAGCAGTTCCTC.

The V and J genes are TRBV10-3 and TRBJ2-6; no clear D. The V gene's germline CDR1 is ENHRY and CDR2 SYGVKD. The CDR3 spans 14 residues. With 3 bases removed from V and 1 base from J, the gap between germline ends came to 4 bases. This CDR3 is CAISEGSGANVLTF. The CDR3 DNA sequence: TGTGCCATCAGTGAAGGGTCTGGGGCCAACGTCCTGACTTTC.

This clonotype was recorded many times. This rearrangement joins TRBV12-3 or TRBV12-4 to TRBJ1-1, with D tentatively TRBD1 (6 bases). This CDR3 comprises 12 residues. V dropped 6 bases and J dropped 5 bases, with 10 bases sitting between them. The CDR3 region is CASSNTGTEAFF. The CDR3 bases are TGTGCCAGCAGCAATACAGGGACTGAAGCTTTCTTT.